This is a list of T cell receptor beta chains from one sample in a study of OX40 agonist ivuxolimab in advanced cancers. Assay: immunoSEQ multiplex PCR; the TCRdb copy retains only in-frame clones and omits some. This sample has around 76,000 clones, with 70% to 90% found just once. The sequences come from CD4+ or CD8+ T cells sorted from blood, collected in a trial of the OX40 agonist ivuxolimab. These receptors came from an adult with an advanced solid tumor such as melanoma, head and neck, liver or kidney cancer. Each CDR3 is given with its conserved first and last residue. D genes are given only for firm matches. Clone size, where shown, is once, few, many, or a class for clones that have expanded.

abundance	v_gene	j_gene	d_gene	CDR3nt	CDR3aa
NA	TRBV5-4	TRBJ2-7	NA	TGTGCCAGCAGCTCCGCCGGGGAGCGGACCTACGAGCAGTACTTC	CASSSAGERTYEQYF
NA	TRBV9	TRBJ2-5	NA	TGTGCCAGCAGCGTAGGAGAAGAGACCCAGTACTTC	CASSVGEETQYF
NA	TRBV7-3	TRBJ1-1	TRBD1	TGTGCCAGCAGTTCCGCCGCTTGGGCAGGGGGCCCCCCTCAACACACTGAAGCTTTCTTT	CASSSAAWAGGPPQHTEAFF
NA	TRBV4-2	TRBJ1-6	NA	TGTGCCAGCAGCCCCCGGGGGGAGGTAGTTGAACCCCTCCACTTT	CASSPRGEVVEPLHF
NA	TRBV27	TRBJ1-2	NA	TGTGCCAGCAGCCGCGGCCCAGCTAACTATGGCTACACCTTC	CASSRGPANYGYTF
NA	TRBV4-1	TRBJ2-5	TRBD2	TGCGCCAGCAGCCAAGATGGAGCGGGGGATACGATAGCCCAGTACTTC	CASSQDGAGDTIAQYF
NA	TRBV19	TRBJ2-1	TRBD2	TGTGCCAGTAGTAGACCCATACTAGCGGGGGGGGATGAGCAGTTCTTC	CASSRPILAGGDEQFF
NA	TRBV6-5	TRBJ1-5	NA	TGTGCCAGCAGTTACACCAGGGGCTTGAATCAGCCCCAGCATTTT	CASSYTRGLNQPQHF
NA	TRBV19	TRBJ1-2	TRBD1	TGTGCCAGCACACTCACAGGGGGTGGCTACACCTTC	CASTLTGGGYTF
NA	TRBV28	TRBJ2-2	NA	TGTGCCAGCAGTTGGGCATGGCTAACCGGGGAGCTGTTTTTT	CASSWAWLTGELFF
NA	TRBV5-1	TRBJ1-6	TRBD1	TGCGCCAGCAGCTTGGGGGACAGGGAACGGTCACCCCTCCACTTT	CASSLGDRERSPLHF
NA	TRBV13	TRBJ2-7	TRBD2	TGTGCCAGCAGCTTATGGCGACTAGCGGGAGCCTACGAGCAGTACTTC	CASSLWRLAGAYEQYF
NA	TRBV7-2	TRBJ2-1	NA	TGTGCCAGCAGCTTATCTCTGGATACCTACAATGAGCAGTTCTTC	CASSLSLDTYNEQFF
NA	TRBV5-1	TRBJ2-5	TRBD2	TGCGCCAGCAGCACCCTATCGGGGGGGCCAATAGAGACCCAGTACTTC	CASSTLSGGPIETQYF
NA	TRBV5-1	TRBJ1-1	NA	TGCGCCAGCAGAGGGGATCCAGCGGTGAACACTGAAGCTTTCTTT	CASRGDPAVNTEAFF
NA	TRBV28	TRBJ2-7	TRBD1	TGTGCCATTTTATCCGGGACAGGGCGTAGCGAGCAGTACTTC	CAILSGTGRSEQYF
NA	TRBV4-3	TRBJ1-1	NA	TGCGCCAGCAGCCAATCCCAAACACGGGCCCTCCCCTCCACTGAAGCTTTCTTT	CASSQSQTRALPSTEAFF
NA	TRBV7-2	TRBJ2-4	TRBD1	TGTGCCAGCAGCTGGGACAGGGGAACCAAAAACATTCAGTACTTC	CASSWDRGTKNIQYF
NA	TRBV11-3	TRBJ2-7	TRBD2	TGTGCCAGCAGCTGGGGCGGGAGACCGAGGGACGAGCAGTACTTC	CASSWGGRPRDEQYF
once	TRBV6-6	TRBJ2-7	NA	TGTGCCAGCAGTTACCCCACTCAGCGGGTTGACTACGAGCAGTACTTC	CASSYPTQRVDYEQYF
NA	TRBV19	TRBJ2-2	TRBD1	TGTGCCAGTAGTATAACAGGGGCCGGGGAGCTGTTTTTT	CASSITGAGELFF
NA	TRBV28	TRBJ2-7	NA	TGTGCCAGCAAGCCTCCGGGACAATCCTACGAGCAGTACTTC	CASKPPGQSYEQYF
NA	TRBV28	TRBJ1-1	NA	TGTGCCAGCCAGTCGGCCCCGGGGGGGCGGAACACTGAAGCTTTCTTT	CASQSAPGGRNTEAFF
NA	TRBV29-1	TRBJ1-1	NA	TGCAGCGTTGCCAAAACAGGTACTGAAGCTTTCTTT	CSVAKTGTEAFF
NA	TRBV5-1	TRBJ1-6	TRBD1	TGCGCCAGCAGCCTCGCCGGACAGGGGGCAGTTAATTCACCCCTCCACTTT	CASSLAGQGAVNSPLHF
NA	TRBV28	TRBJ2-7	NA	TGTGCCAGCAGCACCACAGGGCCGTCTGACGAGCAGTACTTC	CASSTTGPSDEQYF
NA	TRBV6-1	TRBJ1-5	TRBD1	TGTGCCAGCAGTGCCCGGACAGGCAGGGATCAGCCCCAGCATTTT	CASSARTGRDQPQHF
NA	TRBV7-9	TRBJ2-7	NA	TGTGCCAGCAGCCCCCGATCCGAATCCTACGAGCAGTACTTC	CASSPRSESYEQYF
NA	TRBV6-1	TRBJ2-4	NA	TGTGCCAGCAGGGACAGTTGGAACATTCAGTACTTC	CASRDSWNIQYF
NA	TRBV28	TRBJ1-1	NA	TGTGCCAGCAGGCCGGAGTGGAACACTGAAGCTTTCTTT	CASRPEWNTEAFF
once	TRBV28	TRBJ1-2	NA	TGTGCCAGCAGTTTAATAGACAGAGGCTATGGCTACACCTTC	CASSLIDRGYGYTF
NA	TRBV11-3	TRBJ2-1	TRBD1	TGTGCCAGCAGCTTAGCTGCAGGGGGTTACAATGAGCAGTTCTTC	CASSLAAGGYNEQFF
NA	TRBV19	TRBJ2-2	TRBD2	TGTGCCAGTAGTCTGCGGTCGGGACTAGCGGGGGGGCCAGCCACCGGGGAGCTGTTTTTT	CASSLRSGLAGGPATGELFF